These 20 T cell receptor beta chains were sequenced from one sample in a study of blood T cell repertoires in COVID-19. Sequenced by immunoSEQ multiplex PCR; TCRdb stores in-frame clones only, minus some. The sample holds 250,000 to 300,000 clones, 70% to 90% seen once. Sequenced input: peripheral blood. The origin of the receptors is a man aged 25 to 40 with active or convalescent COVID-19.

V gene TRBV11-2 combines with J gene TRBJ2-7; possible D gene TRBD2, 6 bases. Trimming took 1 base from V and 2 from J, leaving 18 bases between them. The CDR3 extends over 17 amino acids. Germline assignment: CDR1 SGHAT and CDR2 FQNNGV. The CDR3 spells CASSLGKGAGRAYEQYF. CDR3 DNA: TGTGCCAGCAGCTTAGGAAAGGGTGCCGGGAGAGCCTACGAGCAGTACTTC. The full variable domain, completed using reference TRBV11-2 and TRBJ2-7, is EAGVAQSPRYKIIEKRQSVAFWCNPISGHATLYWYQQILGQGPKLLIQFQNNGVVDDSQLPKDRFSAERLKGVDSTLKIQPAKLEDSAVYLCASSLGKGAGRAYEQYFGPGTRLTVT.

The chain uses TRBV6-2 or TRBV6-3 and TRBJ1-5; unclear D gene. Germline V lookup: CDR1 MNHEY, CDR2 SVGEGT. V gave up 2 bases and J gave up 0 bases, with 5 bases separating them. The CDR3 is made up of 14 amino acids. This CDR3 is CASSYLYSNQPQHF. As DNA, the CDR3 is TGTGCCAGCAGTTACCTTTATAGCAATCAGCCCCAGCATTTT.

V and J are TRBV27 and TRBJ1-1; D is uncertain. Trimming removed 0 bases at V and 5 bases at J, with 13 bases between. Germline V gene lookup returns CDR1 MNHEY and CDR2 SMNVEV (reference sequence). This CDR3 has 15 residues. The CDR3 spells CASSLSSPYETEAFF. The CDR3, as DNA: TGTGCCAGCAGTTTATCGTCCCCCTACGAGACTGAAGCTTTCTTT.

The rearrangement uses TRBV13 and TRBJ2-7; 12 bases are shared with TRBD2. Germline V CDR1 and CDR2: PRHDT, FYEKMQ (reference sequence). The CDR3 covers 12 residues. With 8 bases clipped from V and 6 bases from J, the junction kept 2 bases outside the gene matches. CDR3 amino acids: CASGLAGPEQYF. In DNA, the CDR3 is TGTGCCAGCGGACTAGCGGGGCCCGAGCAGTACTTC.

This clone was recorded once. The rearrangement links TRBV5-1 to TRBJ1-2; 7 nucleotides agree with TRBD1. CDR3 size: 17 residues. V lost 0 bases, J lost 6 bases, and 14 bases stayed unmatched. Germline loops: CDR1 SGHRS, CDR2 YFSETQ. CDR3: CASSLAIGRQGPDGYTF. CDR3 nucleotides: TGCGCCAGCAGCTTGGCTATTGGGAGACAGGGACCGGATGGCTACACCTTC.

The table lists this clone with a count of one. CDR3 sequence reads: CASDPGSATGSGNTIYF. CDR3 nucleotide sequence: TGTGCTAGTGACCCAGGGTCGGCGACAGGCTCTGGAAACACCATATATTTT. This chain links TRBV12-5 with TRBJ1-3; weak D call: TRBD1 (6 bases). V was clipped by 7 bases and J by 0 bases, with 19 bases between them. Germline loops: CDR1 LGHNT, CDR2 FRNRAP. The CDR3 contains 17 residues.

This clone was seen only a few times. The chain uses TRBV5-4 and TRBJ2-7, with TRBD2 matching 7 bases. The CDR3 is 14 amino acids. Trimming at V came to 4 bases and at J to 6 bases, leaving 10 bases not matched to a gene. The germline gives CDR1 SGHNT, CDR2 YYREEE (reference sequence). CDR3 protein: CASSAGTINVEQYF. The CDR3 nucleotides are TGTGCCAGCAGCGCCGGGACTATCAACGTCGAGCAGTACTTC.

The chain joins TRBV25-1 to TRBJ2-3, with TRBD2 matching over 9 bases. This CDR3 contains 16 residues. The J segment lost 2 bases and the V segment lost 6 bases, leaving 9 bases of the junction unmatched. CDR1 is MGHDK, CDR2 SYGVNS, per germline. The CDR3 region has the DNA TGTGCCAGCAGGGCCCCTAGCGGGGAAAACACAGATACGCAGTATTTT. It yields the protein CASRAPSGENTDTQYF.

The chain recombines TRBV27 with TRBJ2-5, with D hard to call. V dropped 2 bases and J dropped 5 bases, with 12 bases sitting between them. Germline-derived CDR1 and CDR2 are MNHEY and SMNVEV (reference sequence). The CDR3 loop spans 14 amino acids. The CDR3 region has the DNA TGTGCCAGCAGTTTAACAGTACTTGGTGAGACCCAGTACTTC. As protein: CASSLTVLGETQYF.

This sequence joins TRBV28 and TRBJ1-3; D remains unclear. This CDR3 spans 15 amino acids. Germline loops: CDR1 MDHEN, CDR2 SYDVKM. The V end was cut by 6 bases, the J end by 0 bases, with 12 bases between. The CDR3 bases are TGTGCCAGCAGCCGAGGAGTAACCTCTGGAAACACCATATATTTT. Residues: CASSRGVTSGNTIYF.

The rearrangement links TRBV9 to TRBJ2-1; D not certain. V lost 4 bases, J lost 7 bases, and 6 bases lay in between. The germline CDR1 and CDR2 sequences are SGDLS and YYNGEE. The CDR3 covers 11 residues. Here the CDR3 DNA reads TGTGCCAGCAGCCTGTCGAATGAGCAGTTCTTC. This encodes CASSLSNEQFF. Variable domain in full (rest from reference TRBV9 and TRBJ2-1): DSGVTQTPKHLITATGQRVTLRCSPRSGDLSVYWYQQSLDQGLQFLIQYYNGEERAKGNILERFSAQQFPDLHSELNLSSLELGDSALYFCASSLSNEQFFGPGTRLTVL.

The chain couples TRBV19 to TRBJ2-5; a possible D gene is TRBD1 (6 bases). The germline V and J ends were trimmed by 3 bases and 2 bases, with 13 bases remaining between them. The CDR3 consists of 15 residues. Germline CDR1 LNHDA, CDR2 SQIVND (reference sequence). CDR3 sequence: CASSMFFTGQETQYF. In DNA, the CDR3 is TGTGCCAGTAGTATGTTCTTCACAGGGCAAGAGACCCAGTACTTC.

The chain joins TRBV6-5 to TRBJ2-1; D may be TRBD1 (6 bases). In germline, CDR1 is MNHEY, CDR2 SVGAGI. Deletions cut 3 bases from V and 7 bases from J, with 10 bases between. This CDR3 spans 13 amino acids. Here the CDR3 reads CASSYTGLNEQFF. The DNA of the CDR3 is TGTGCCAGCAGTTATACAGGGTTAAATGAGCAGTTCTTC.

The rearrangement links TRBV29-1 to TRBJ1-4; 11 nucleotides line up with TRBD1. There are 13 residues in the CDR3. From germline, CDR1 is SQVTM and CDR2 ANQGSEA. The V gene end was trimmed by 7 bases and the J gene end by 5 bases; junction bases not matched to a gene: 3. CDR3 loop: CSGRDRGNEKLFF. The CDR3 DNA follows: TGCAGCGGGCGGGACAGGGGGAATGAAAAACTGTTTTTT.

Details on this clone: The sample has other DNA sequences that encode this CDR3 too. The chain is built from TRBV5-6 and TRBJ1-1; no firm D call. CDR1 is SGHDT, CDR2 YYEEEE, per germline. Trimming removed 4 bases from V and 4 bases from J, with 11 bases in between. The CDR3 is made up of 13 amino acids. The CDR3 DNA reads TGTGCCAGCAGCCTCGGAGGGAGCACTGAAGCTTTCTTT. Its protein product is CASSLGGSTEAFF.

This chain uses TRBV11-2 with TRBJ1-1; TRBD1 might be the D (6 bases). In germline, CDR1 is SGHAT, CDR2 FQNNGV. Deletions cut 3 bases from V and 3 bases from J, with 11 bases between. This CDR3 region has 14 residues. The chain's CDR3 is CASSFGYRDTEAFF. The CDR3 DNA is TGTGCCAGCAGCTTCGGATACAGGGACACTGAAGCTTTCTTT.

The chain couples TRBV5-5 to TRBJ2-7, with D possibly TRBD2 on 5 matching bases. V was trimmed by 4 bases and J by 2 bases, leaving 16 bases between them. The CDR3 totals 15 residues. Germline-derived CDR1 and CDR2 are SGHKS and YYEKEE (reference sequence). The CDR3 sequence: CASSNEGTRPYEQYF. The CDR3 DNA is TGTGCCAGCAGCAATGAGGGCACGAGACCCTACGAGCAGTACTTC.

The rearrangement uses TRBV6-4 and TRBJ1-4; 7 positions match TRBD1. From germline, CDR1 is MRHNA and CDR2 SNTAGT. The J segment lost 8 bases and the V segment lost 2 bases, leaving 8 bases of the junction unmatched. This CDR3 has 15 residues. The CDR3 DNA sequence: TGTGCCAGCAGTGACAGACAGGGATTGTTCGAAAAACTGTTTTTT. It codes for CASSDRQGLFEKLFF.

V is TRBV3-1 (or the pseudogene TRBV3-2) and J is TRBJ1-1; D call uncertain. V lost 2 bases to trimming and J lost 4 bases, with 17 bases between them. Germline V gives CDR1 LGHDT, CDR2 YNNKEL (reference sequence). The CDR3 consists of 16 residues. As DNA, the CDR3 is TGTGCCAGCAGCCAATTATTAGGAACGGGTGGCACTGAAGCTTTCTTT. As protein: CASSQLLGTGGTEAFF.

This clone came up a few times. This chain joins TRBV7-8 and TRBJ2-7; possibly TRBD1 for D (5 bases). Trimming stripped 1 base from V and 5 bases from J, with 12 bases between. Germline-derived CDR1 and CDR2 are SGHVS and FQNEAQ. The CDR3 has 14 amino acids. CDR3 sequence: CASSLVSRADEQYF. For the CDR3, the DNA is TGTGCCAGCAGCTTAGTGTCCAGGGCTGACGAGCAGTACTTC.